The rows below give T cell receptor beta chains drawn from one sample of a study of T-cell memory formation after mild COVID-19. TCRdb itself ran the 5' RACE reads through MiXCR, one entry per CDR3 protein. The sample lists about half a million distinct CDR3 sequences, over 15% seen once, with around an eighth in the top ten. Sequenced material: PBMCs or a T cell subset sorted from them (not recorded which). These receptors were obtained from an adult woman who had mild COVID-19 (a few samples of this study predate the infection). Cell type and time point are not known. CDR3s include the opening cysteine and the closing phenylalanine or tryptophan. A D gene is named only where the DNA matches it firmly. Size values are once, few and many counts, or a class for expanded clones, and some rows have none.

v_gene	j_gene	abundance	d_gene	CDR3aa	CDR3nt
TRBV3-1	TRBJ2-7	-	TRBD1	CASSHAGTGNEQYF	TGTGCCAGCAGTCATGCCGGGACAGGGAACGAGCAGTACTTC
TRBV5-4	TRBJ2-1	-	TRBD1	CASSYPTGGYNEQFF	TGTGCCAGCAGCTATCCGACAGGGGGCTACAATGAGCAGTTCTTC
TRBV5-1	TRBJ2-7	-	-	CASRFHVTGNYEQYF	TGCGCCAGCAGATTTCATGTTACAGGAAACTACGAGCAGTACTTC
TRBV18	TRBJ2-7	few	-	CASSPGPARGYEQYF	TGTGCCAGCTCACCGGGGCCGGCGAGGGGCTACGAGCAGTACTTC
TRBV10-3	TRBJ2-1	-	-	CAISGGGYNEQFF	TGTGCCATCAGCGGGGGAGGTTACAATGAGCAGTTCTTC
TRBV12-3/TRBV12-4	TRBJ2-1	few	TRBD1	CASSSGTGFYNEQFF	TGTGCCAGCAGTTCGGGGACAGGCTTTTACAATGAGCAGTTCTTC
TRBV6-2/TRBV6-3	TRBJ1-1	few	-	CASSLPGKNTEAFF	TGTGCCAGCAGCCTCCCCGGGAAAAACACTGAAGCTTTCTTT
TRBV7-8	TRBJ2-1	many	TRBD1	CASSLSRDRGLGEQFF	TGTGCCAGCAGCTTATCTCGGGACAGGGGGCTTGGTGAGCAGTTCTTC
TRBV12-3/TRBV12-4	TRBJ2-4	-	TRBD1	CASSSQGAGAKNIQYF	TGTGCCAGCAGTTCCCAGGGGGCGGGGGCCAAAAACATTCAGTACTTC
TRBV6-1	TRBJ1-2	-	TRBD1	CASSEQQGYGYTF	TGTGCCAGCAGTGAGCAACAGGGGTATGGCTACACCTTC
TRBV4-2	TRBJ2-7	-	TRBD2	CASSQDIGAGALGEQYF	TGTGCCAGCAGCCAAGATATCGGAGCGGGAGCTCTGGGCGAGCAGTACTTC
TRBV6-6	TRBJ2-2	-	-	CASSYSKLTGELFF	TGTGCCAGCAGTTACTCGAAATTAACCGGGGAGCTGTTTTTT
TRBV15	TRBJ2-7	-	TRBD2	CATSRSDLAGGNYEQYF	TGTGCCACCAGCAGATCCGATCTAGCGGGAGGAAACTACGAGCAGTACTTC
TRBV7-7	TRBJ2-1	few	-	CASSQRDKSSYNEQFF	TGTGCTAGCAGTCAGAGGGACAAGTCCTCCTACAATGAGCAGTTCTTC
TRBV7-9	TRBJ2-7	many	TRBD2	CASSFPSGTYEQYF	TGTGCCAGCAGCTTCCCTAGCGGGACCTACGAGCAGTACTTC
TRBV18	TRBJ2-7	once	TRBD1	CASSPPGTVSYEQYF	TGTGCCAGCTCACCACCCGGGACAGTTTCCTACGAGCAGTACTTC
TRBV10-3	TRBJ2-7	few	-	CAINPGGGEQYF	TGTGCCATCAATCCCGGGGGCGGCGAGCAGTACTTC
TRBV7-2	TRBJ2-7	many	-	CASSLGRSYEQYF	TGTGCCAGCAGCTTAGGGCGCTCCTACGAGCAGTACTTC
TRBV29-1	TRBJ2-7	many	-	CSVVTEDYEQYF	TGCAGCGTCGTGACAGAAGACTACGAGCAGTACTTC
TRBV2	TRBJ2-7	-	TRBD2	CASSGSSGTFYEQYF	TGTGCCAGCAGTGGAAGTAGCGGGACTTTCTACGAGCAGTACTTC
TRBV5-1	TRBJ1-4	many	-	CASSLNADSSTNEKLFF	TGCGCCAGCAGCTTGAACGCGGACTCCTCAACTAATGAAAAACTGTTTTTT
TRBV7-3	TRBJ2-5	-	-	CASSLAHGAFQETQYF	TGTGCCAGCAGCTTAGCACACGGGGCCTTTCAAGAGACCCAGTACTTC
TRBV9	TRBJ2-7	-	TRBD2	CASSATGTSGYEQYF	TGTGCCAGCAGCGCAACCGGGACTAGCGGCTACGAGCAGTACTTC
TRBV20-1	TRBJ2-5	few	TRBD2	CSARDPGLAGFGTQYF	TGCAGTGCTAGAGATCCAGGACTAGCGGGGTTTGGGACCCAGTACTTC
TRBV11-3	TRBJ2-7	-	-	CASSPPGTWRNYEQYF	TGTGCCAGCAGCCCTCCCGGGACTTGGCGGAACTACGAGCAGTACTTC
TRBV12-3/TRBV12-4	TRBJ2-3	few	-	CASSLNVDTQYF	TGTGCCAGCAGTTTAAACGTAGATACGCAGTATTTT
TRBV20-1	TRBJ2-1	-	TRBD1	CSAGGDSYNYNEQFF	TGCAGTGCTGGTGGGGACAGTTATAACTACAATGAGCAGTTCTTC
TRBV27	TRBJ1-2	-	-	CASRGGPDYGYTF	TGTGCCAGCAGGGGGGGGCCCGACTATGGCTACACCTTC
TRBV4-1	TRBJ1-1	few	-	CASSQEWEMNTEAFF	TGCGCCAGCAGCCAAGAATGGGAGATGAACACTGAAGCTTTCTTT
TRBV12-3/TRBV12-4	TRBJ2-7	-	-	CASSPEVYAQYF	TGTGCCAGCAGTCCAGAAGTGTACGCGCAGTACTTC
TRBV7-3	TRBJ1-1	-	-	CASSLGSPAEAFF	TGTGCCAGCAGCTTAGGATCCCCCGCTGAAGCTTTCTTT
TRBV9	TRBJ2-7	-	-	CASSAPFEQYF	TGTGCCAGCAGCGCTCCCTTCGAGCAGTACTTC
TRBV5-6	TRBJ1-2	few	-	CASSLGRVVNYGYTF	TGTGCCAGCAGCTTGGGCCGAGTGGTGAACTATGGCTACACCTTC
TRBV4-2	TRBJ1-1	-	-	CASSYSIFSENTEAFF	TGTGCCAGCAGCTACTCAATCTTTAGTGAGAACACTGAAGCTTTCTTT
TRBV30	TRBJ2-7	few	TRBD1	CAWSAPGTGLYEQYF	TGTGCCTGGAGTGCCCCCGGGACAGGTCTCTACGAGCAGTACTTC
TRBV5-1	TRBJ2-7	-	TRBD1	CASSLERWDREHEQYF	TGCGCCAGCAGCTTGGAAAGGTGGGACAGGGAACACGAGCAGTACTTC
TRBV6-4	TRBJ2-1	-	-	CASSDSGEQFF	TGTGCCAGCAGTGACTCTGGTGAGCAGTTCTTC